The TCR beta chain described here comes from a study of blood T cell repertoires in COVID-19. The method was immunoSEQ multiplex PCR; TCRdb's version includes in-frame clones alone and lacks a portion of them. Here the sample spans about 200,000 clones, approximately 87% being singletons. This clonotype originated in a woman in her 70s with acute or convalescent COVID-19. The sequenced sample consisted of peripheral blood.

The CDR3 spells CASSRGEGTEAFF. The CDR3 nucleotides are TGCGCCAGCAGCCGAGGGGAGGGCACTGAAGCTTTCTTT. The chain carries TRBV4-1 and TRBJ1-1; possibly TRBD1 for D (5 bases). The V and J ends lost 4 bases and 4 bases respectively, with 10 bases between them. The CDR3 loop spans 13 amino acids. Germline assignment: CDR1 MGHRA and CDR2 YSYEKL.